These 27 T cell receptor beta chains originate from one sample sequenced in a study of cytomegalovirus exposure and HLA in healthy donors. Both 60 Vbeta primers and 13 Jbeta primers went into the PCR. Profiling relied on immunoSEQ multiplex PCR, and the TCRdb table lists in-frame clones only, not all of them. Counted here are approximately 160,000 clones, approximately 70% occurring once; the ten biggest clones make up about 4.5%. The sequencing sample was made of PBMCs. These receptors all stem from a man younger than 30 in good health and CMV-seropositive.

The CDR3 DNA reads as TGTGCCAGCAGTTGGCGACAGGGAAACACTGAAGCTTTCTTT. Translated: CASSWRQGNTEAFF. This chain uses TRBV6-5 with TRBJ1-1; 7 bases are shared with TRBD1. Germline-derived CDR1 and CDR2 are MNHEY and SVGAGI. CDR3 length: 14 amino acids. Unmatched junction bases numbered 4, after V lost 4 bases and J lost 2 bases.

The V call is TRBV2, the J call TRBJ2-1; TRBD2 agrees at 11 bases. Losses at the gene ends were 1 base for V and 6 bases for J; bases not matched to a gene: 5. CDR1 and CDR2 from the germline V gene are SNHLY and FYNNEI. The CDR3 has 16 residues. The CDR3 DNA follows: TGTGCCAGCAGTGAAGTCCCTAGCGGGGGGTTCAATGAGCAGTTCTTC. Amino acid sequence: CASSEVPSGGFNEQFF.

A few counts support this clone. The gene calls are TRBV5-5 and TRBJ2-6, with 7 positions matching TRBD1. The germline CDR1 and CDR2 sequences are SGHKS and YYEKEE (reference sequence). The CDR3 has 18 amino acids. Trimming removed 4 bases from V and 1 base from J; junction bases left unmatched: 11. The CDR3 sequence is CASSQHRGPLSGANVLTF. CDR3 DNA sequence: TGTGCCAGCAGCCAGCACAGGGGACCCCTTTCTGGGGCCAACGTCCTGACTTTC.

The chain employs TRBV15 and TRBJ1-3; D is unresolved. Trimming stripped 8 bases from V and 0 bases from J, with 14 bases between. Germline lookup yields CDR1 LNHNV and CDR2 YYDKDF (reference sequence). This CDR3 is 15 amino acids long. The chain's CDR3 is CATASGPNSGNTIYF. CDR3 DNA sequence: TGTGCCACCGCTTCAGGCCCCAACTCTGGAAACACCATATATTTT.

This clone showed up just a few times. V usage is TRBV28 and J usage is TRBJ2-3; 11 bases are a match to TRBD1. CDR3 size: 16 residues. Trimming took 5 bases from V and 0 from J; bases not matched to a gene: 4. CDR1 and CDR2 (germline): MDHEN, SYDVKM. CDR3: CASSAGTGGSTDTQYF. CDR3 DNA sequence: TGTGCCAGCAGTGCCGGGACAGGGGGTAGCACAGATACGCAGTATTTT. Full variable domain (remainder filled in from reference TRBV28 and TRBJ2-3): DVKVTQSSRYLVKRTGEKVFLECVQDMDHENMFWYRQDPGLGLRLIYFSYDVKMKEKGDIPEGYSVSREKKERFSLILESASTNQTSMYLCASSAGTGGSTDTQYFGPGTRLTVL.

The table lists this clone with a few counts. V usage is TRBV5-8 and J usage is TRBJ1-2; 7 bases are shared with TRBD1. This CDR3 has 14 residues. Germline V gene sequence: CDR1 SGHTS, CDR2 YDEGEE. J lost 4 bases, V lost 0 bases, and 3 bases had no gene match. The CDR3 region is CASSLEGGSYGYTF. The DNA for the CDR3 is TGTGCCAGCAGCTTGGAAGGGGGCTCCTATGGCTACACCTTC. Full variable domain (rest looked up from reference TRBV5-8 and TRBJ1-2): EAGVTQSPTHLIKTRGQQATLRCSPISGHTSVYWYQQALGLGLQFLLWYDEGEERNRGNFPPRFSGRQFPNYSSELNVNALELEDSALYLCASSLEGGSYGYTFGSGTRLTVV.

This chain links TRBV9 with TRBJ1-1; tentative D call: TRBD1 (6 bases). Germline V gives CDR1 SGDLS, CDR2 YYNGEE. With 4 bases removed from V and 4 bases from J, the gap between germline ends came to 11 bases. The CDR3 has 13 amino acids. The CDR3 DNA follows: TGTGCCAGCAGCAAGACAGGATTCACTGAAGCTTTCTTT. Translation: CASSKTGFTEAFF.

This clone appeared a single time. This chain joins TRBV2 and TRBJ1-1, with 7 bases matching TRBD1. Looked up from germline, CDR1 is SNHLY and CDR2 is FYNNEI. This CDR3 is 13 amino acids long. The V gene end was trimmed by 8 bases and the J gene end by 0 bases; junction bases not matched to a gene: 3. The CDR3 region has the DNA TGTGCCAGCCACAGGGGCATGAACACTGAAGCTTTCTTT. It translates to CASHRGMNTEAFF.

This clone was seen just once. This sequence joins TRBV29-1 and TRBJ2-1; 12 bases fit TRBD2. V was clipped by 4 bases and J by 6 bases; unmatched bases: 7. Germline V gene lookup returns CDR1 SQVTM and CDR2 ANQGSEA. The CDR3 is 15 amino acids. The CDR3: CSVGISSGRANEQFF. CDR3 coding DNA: TGCAGCGTTGGAATTTCTAGCGGGAGGGCCAATGAGCAGTTCTTC.

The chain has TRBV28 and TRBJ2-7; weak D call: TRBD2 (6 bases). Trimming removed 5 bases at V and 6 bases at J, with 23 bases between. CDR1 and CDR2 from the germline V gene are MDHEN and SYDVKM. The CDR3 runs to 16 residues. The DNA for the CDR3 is TGTGCCAGCAGTCCCACGGTTGGCGGGGCTGGGGTCGAGCAGTACGTC. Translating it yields CASSPTVGGAGVEQYV.

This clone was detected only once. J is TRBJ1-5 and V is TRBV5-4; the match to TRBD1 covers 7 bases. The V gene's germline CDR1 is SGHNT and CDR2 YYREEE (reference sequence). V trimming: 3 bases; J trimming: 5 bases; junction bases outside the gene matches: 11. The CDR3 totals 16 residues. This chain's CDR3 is CASSSTPGGWYQPQHF. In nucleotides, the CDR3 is TGTGCCAGCAGCTCGACCCCAGGGGGGTGGTATCAGCCCCAGCATTTT.

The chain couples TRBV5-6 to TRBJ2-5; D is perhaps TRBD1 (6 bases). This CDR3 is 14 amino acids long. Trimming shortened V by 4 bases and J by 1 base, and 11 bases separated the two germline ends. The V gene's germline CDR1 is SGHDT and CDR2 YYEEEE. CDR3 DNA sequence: TGTGCCAGCAGCACCGGACAGTTCCAAGAGACCCAGTACTTC. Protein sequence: CASSTGQFQETQYF.

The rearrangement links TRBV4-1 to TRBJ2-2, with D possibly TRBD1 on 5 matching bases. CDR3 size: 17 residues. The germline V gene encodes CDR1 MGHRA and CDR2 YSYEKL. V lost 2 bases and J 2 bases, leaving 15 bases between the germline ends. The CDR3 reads CASSQRGPGFNTGELFF. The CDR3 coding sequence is TGCGCCAGCAGCCAAAGGGGTCCCGGATTCAACACCGGGGAGCTGTTTTTT.

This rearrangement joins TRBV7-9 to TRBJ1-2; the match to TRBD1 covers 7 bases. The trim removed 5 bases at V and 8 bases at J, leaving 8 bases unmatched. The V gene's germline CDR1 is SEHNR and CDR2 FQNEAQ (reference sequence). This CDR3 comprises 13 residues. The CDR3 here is CASSREGAGGYTF. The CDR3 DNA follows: TGTGCCAGCAGCCGAGAGGGGGCAGGCGGCTACACCTTC.

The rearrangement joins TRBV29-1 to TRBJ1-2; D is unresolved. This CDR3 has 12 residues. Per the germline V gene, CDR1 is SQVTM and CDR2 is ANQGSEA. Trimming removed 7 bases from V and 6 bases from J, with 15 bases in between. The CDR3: CSGNGMTDGYTF. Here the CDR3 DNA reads TGCAGCGGTAACGGGATGACGGATGGCTACACCTTC.

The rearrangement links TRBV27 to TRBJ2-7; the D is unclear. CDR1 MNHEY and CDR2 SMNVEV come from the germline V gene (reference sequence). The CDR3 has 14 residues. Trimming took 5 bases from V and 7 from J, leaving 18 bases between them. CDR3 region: CASSPISQPEEQYV. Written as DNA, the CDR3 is TGTGCCAGCAGTCCCATCTCCCAGCCAGAGGAGCAGTACGTC.

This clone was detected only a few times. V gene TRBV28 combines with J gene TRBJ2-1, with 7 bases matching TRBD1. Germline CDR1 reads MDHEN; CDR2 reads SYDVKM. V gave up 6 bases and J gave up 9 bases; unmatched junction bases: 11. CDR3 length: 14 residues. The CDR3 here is CASSLSQGFGEQFF. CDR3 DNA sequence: TGTGCCAGCAGCCTGTCACAGGGGTTTGGTGAGCAGTTCTTC.

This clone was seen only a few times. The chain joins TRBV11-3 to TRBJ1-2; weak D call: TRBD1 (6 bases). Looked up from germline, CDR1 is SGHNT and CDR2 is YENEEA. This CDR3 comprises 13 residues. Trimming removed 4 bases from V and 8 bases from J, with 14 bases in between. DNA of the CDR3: TGTGCCAGCAGCTGGGGGACACTGACAGGCTACACCTTC. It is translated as CASSWGTLTGYTF.

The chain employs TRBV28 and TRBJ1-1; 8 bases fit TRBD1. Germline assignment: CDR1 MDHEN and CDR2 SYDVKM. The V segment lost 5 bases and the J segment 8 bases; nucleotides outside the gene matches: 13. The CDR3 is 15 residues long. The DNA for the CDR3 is TGTGCCAGCAGTGGGACAGGTGCAACTGAAGTGGAAGCTTTCTTT. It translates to CASSGTGATEVEAFF.

The CDR3 DNA is TGTGCCAGCAGCCGTTCCACTGAAGCTTTCTTT. This translates into CASSRSTEAFF. V usage is TRBV5-6 and J usage is TRBJ1-1, with D hard to call. The CDR3 is 11 amino acids. The germline V and J ends were trimmed by 4 bases and 4 bases, with 5 bases remaining between them. The germline V gene has CDR1 SGHDT and CDR2 YYEEEE.

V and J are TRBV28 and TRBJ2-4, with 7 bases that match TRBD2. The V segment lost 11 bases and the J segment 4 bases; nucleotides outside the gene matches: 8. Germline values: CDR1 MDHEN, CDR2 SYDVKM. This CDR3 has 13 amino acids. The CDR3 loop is CAVGRAGKNIQYF. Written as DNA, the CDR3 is TGTGCCGTTGGGAGGGCGGGGAAAAACATTCAGTACTTC.

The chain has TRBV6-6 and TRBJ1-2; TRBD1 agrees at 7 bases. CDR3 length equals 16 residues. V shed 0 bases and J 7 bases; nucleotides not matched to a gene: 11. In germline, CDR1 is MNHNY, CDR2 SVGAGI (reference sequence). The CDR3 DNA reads TGTGCCAGCAGTTACTCCCGGGACAGAGGAATCAGTGGCTACACCTTC. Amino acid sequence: CASSYSRDRGISGYTF.

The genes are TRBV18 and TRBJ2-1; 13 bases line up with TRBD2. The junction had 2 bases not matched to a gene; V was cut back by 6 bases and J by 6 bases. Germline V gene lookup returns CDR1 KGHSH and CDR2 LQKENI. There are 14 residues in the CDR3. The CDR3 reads CASSTSGGVNEQFF. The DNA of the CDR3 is TGTGCCAGCTCCACTAGCGGGGGGGTCAATGAGCAGTTCTTC.

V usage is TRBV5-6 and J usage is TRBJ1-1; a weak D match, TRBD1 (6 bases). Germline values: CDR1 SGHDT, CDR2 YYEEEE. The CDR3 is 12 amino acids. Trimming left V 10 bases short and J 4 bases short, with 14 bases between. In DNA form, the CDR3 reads TGTGCCTCCCGACGGGGGGCCACTGAAGCTTTCTTT. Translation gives CASRRGATEAFF.

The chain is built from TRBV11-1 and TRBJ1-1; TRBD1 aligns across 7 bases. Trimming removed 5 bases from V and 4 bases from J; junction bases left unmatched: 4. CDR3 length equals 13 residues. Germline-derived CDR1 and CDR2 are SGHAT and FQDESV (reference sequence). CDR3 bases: TGTGCCAGCAGCGATCGACAGGGCACTGAAGCTTTCTTT. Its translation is CASSDRQGTEAFF.

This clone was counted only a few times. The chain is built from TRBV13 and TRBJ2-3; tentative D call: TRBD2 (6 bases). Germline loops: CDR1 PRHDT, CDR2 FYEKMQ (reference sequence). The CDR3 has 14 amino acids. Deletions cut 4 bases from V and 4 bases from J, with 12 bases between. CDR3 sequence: CASSSGERADTQYF. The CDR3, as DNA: TGTGCCAGCAGCTCGGGAGAACGGGCAGATACGCAGTATTTT.

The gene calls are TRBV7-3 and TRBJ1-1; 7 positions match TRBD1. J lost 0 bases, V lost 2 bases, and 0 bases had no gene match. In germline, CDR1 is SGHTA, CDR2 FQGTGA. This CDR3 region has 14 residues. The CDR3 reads CASSLDRVNTEAFF. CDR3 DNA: TGTGCCAGCAGCTTAGACAGGGTGAACACTGAAGCTTTCTTT.